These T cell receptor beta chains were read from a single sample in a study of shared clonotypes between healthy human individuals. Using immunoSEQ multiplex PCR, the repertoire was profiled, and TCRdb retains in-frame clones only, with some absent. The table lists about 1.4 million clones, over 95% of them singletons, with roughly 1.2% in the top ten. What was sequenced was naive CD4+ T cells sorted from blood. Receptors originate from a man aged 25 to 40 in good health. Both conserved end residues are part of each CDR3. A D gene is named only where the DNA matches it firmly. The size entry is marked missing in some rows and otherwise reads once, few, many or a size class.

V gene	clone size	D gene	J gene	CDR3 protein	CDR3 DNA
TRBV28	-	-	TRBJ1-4	CASSTEKLFF	TGTGCCAGCAGCACTGAAAAACTGTTTTTT
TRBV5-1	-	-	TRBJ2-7	CASSLETLQYAKQYF	TGCGCCAGCAGCTTGGAGACTCTCCAATATGCGAAGCAGTACTTC
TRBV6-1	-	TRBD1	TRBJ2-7	CASRLQGASWYEQYF	TGTGCCAGCAGGCTGCAGGGGGCGTCCTGGTACGAGCAGTACTTC
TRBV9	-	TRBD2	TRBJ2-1	CASSAGPGLAPNEQFF	TGTGCCAGCAGCGCTGGGCCGGGACTAGCTCCGAATGAGCAGTTCTTC
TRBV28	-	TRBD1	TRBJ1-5	CASSPATGPNQPQHF	TGTGCCAGCAGTCCGGCGACAGGGCCCAATCAGCCCCAGCATTTT
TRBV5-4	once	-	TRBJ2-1	CASRIAAGGYNEQFF	TGTGCCAGCAGAATAGCGGCAGGTGGTTACAATGAGCAGTTCTTC
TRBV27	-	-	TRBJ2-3	CASSATKGLFTDTQYF	TGTGCCAGCAGTGCTACAAAGGGACTTTTCACAGATACGCAGTATTTT
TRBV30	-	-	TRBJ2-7	CAWINDYEQYF	TGTGCCTGGATCAACGACTACGAGCAGTACTTC
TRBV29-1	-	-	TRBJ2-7	CSVSPGAYEQYF	TGCAGCGTTTCCCCGGGGGCCTACGAGCAGTACTTC
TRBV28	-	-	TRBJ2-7	CASSPHPYEQYF	TGTGCCAGCAGTCCGCATCCCTACGAGCAGTACTTC
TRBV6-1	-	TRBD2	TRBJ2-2	CASSREVWSGELFF	TGTGCCAGCTCACGGGAGGTTTGGTCCGGGGAGCTGTTTTTT
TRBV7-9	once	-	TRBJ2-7	CASSPSAVFEQYF	TGTGCCAGCAGCCCGAGCGCGGTTTTCGAGCAGTACTTC
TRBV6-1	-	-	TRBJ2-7	CASSHQTGYYEQYF	TGTGCCAGCAGTCACCAAACGGGATACTACGAGCAGTACTTC
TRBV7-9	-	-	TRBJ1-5	CASSHSQFGGQPQHF	TGTGCCAGCAGCCATAGCCAATTTGGGGGACAGCCCCAGCATTTT
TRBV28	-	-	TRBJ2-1	CASSLRLETFF	TGTGCCAGCAGTTTAAGGTTGGAAACGTTCTTC
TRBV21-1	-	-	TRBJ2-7	CASSKWRPRGEQYF	TGTGCCAGCAGCAAATGGAGGCCTCGGGGGGAGCAGTACTTC
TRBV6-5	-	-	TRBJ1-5	CASSSAYSNQPQHF	TGTGCCAGCAGTTCAGCTTATAGCAATCAGCCCCAGCATTTT
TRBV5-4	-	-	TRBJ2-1	CASSSSDEQFF	TGTGCCAGCAGCTCTAGCGATGAGCAGTTCTTC
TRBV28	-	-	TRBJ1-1	CASSSVMTEAFF	TGTGCCAGCAGTTCCGTAATGACTGAAGCTTTCTTT
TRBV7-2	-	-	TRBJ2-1	CASSFTSYAEQFF	TGTGCCAGCAGCTTCACTAGCTACGCTGAGCAGTTCTTC
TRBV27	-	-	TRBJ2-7	CASSLRGAEYEQYF	TGTGCCAGCAGTCTCAGGGGGGCCGAGTACGAGCAGTACTTC
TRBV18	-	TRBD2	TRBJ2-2	CASSSSGTGTGELFF	TGTGCCAGCTCATCTAGCGGGACGGGCACCGGGGAGCTGTTTTTT
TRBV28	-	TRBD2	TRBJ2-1	CASSFRQGGRLEFF	TGTGCCAGCAGTTTTCGGCAGGGCGGGAGGCTGGAGTTCTTC
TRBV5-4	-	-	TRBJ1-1	CASSNRTQNTEAFF	TGTGCCAGCAGCAACCGGACACAAAACACTGAAGCTTTCTTT
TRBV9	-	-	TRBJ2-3	CASSPRAASTDTQYF	TGTGCCAGCAGCCCCAGAGCAGCTAGCACAGATACGCAGTATTTT
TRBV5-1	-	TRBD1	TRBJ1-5	CASSPTGGGSNQPQHF	TGCGCCAGCAGCCCTACAGGGGGAGGTAGCAATCAGCCCCAGCATTTT
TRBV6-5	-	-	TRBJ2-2	CASRETLTPGELFF	TGTGCCAGCAGAGAGACTCTCACTCCCGGGGAGCTGTTTTTT
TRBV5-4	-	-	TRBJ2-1	CASSLDLRYNEQFF	TGTGCCAGCAGCTTGGATCTTCGGTACAATGAGCAGTTCTTC
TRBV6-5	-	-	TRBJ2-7	CASTRAGVGYEQYF	TGTGCCAGCACGAGAGCAGGGGTGGGCTACGAGCAGTACTTC
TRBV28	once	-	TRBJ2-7	CATEGRSYEQYF	TGTGCCACCGAGGGACGATCCTACGAGCAGTACTTC
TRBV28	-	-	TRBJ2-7	CASSPSSYEQYF	TGTGCCAGCAGTCCTAGTTCCTACGAGCAGTACTTC
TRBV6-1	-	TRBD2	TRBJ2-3	CASSLAGHNTDTQYF	TGTGCCAGCAGTCTAGCGGGACATAACACAGATACGCAGTATTTT
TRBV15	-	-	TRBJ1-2	CATSSHGADYGYTF	TGTGCCACCAGCAGTCACGGGGCTGACTATGGCTACACCTTC
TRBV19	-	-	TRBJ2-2	CASQPEANTGELFF	TGTGCCAGCCAACCAGAGGCGAACACCGGGGAGCTGTTTTTT
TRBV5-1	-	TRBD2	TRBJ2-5	CASSTPGLAVGTQYF	TGCGCCAGCTCTACCCCGGGACTAGCGGTTGGGACCCAGTACTTC
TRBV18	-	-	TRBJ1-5	CASSPSGDQPQHF	TGTGCCAGCTCACCATCGGGCGATCAGCCCCAGCATTTT
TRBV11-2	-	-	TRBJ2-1	CASSFSRGGEQFF	TGTGCCAGCAGCTTTTCACGGGGTGGTGAGCAGTTCTTC
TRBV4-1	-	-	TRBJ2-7	CASSHSLGIEQYF	TGCGCCAGCAGCCATAGTCTGGGGATCGAGCAGTACTTC
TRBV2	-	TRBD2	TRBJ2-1	CASSELAGGYNEQFF	TGTGCCAGCAGTGAGCTAGCGGGAGGCTACAATGAGCAGTTCTTC
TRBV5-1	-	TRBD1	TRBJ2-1	CASSLVGQGLNEQFF	TGCGCCAGCAGCTTGGTTGGACAGGGGCTCAATGAGCAGTTCTTC
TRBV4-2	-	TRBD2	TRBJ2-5	CASSQDILAGGPRETQYF	TGTGCCAGCAGCCAAGATATCCTAGCGGGAGGACCAAGGGAGACCCAGTACTTC
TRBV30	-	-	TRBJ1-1	CAWSVSPQGNTEAFF	TGTGCCTGGAGTGTCTCCCCGCAGGGGAACACTGAAGCTTTCTTT
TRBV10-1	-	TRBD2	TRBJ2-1	CASSGNLAGGLYEQFF	TGCGCCAGCAGTGGCAACCTAGCGGGAGGGCTCTATGAGCAGTTCTTC
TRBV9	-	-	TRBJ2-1	CASSVVSAADYNEQFF	TGTGCCAGCAGCGTAGTATCAGCGGCCGACTACAATGAGCAGTTCTTC
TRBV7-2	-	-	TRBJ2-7	CASSSPGGIYEQYF	TGTGCCAGCAGCTCCCCCGGTGGGATTTACGAGCAGTACTTC
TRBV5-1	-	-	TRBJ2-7	CASSLEAPGLYEQYF	TGCGCCAGCAGCTTGGAAGCTCCTGGGCTCTACGAGCAGTACTTC
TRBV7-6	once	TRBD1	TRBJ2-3	CASSRDSPTDTQYF	TGTGCCAGCAGCCGGGACAGTCCCACAGATACGCAGTATTTT
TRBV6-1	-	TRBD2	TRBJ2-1	CASFPLAGGGNEQFF	TGTGCCAGTTTCCCTCTAGCGGGAGGCGGGAATGAGCAGTTCTTC
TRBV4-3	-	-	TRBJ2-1	CASSQFAPKGYNEQFF	TGCGCCAGCAGCCAATTCGCCCCGAAGGGGTACAATGAGCAGTTCTTC